The sequence of this T cell receptor beta chain was determined in a study of blood T cell repertoires in COVID-19. Study background: PBMCs, B-cell-depleted T cells, or T cells provided the cDNA or gDNA that made up the material.

This clone was picked up a small number of times. In the source study's methods: Researchers report that nucleated cell counts were estimated from reference gene primer amplification. Clones were read by immunoSEQ multiplex PCR, and TCRdb kept only the in-frame ones, dropping some. That table is the source of V, J and clone size, and D and trimming were worked out from the DNA. This sample yields under 130,000 clones, of which under 80% are seen a single time; 20% belongs to the top ten. The CDR3 has 14 residues. CDR1 is SGHAT, CDR2 FQDESV, per germline (reference sequence). V lost 6 bases and J 0 bases, leaving 12 bases between the germline ends.

The sample was peripheral blood. V and J are TRBV11-1 and TRBJ2-7; D is unresolved. The receptor comes from a man aged 65 to 79 with active or convalescent COVID-19. The CDR3 loop is CASSLAFASYEQYF. For the CDR3, the DNA is TGTGCCAGCAGTCTGGCATTCGCCTCCTACGAGCAGTACTTC.